Listed below are T cell receptor beta chains from one sample, sequenced in a study of T-cell reconstitution after alpha-beta-depleted transplantation in children. TCRdb reprocessed the PCR reads with MiXCR, giving one entry per CDR3 protein. The sample includes around 380,000 distinct CDR3 sequences, 9.5% to 13% seen only once; the top ten take 5% to 6.5%. Source: PBMCs from the stem cell graft donor, taken from the stem cell graft. The receptor source for this set is a human donor who donated a stem cell graft to a child with acute myeloid leukemia. CDR3s include the opening cysteine and the closing phenylalanine or tryptophan. A D gene is named only where the DNA matches it firmly. Size is omitted from some rows. Given values are once, few, many or a class for expanded clones.

v_call: TRBV29-1; j_call: TRBJ1-2; clone_size: .; d_call: .; cdr3_nt: TGCAGCGTTGAGGGGGGCTTTTATGGCTACACCTTC; cdr3_aa: CSVEGGFYGYTF
v_call: TRBV6-5; j_call: TRBJ1-4; clone_size: few; d_call: TRBD1; cdr3_nt: TGTGCCAGCAGTTACCCCGGGACAGGGCTAACCGAAAAACTGTTTTTT; cdr3_aa: CASSYPGTGLTEKLFF
v_call: TRBV3-1; j_call: TRBJ2-7; clone_size: few; d_call: .; cdr3_nt: TGTGCCAGCAGCCAAGTGGAAACCGGGACACTCTACGAGCAGTACTTC; cdr3_aa: CASSQVETGTLYEQYF
v_call: TRBV20-1; j_call: TRBJ2-2; clone_size: few; d_call: TRBD2; cdr3_nt: TGCAGTGCTACTAGCGGGAGGGCTGGGACCGGGGAGCTGTTTTTT; cdr3_aa: CSATSGRAGTGELFF
v_call: TRBV7-2; j_call: TRBJ2-3; clone_size: few; d_call: .; cdr3_nt: TGTGCCAGCAGCCGGGGTAGCGGAAAGAGCACAGATACGCAGTATTTT; cdr3_aa: CASSRGSGKSTDTQYF
v_call: TRBV27; j_call: TRBJ2-5; clone_size: .; d_call: .; cdr3_nt: TGTGCCAGCAGTGCCCCGGGGGGCCGTGAGACCCAGTACTTC; cdr3_aa: CASSAPGGRETQYF
v_call: TRBV18; j_call: TRBJ2-5; clone_size: few; d_call: .; cdr3_nt: TGTGCCAGCTCACCACAGGAGGCCCAGTACTTC; cdr3_aa: CASSPQEAQYF
v_call: TRBV20-1; j_call: TRBJ2-2; clone_size: few; d_call: .; cdr3_nt: TGCAGTGCTAGAGATCGGTCCACCTGGGAGCTGTTTTTT; cdr3_aa: CSARDRSTWELFF
v_call: TRBV6-2/TRBV6-3; j_call: TRBJ2-6; clone_size: .; d_call: TRBD1; cdr3_nt: TGTGCCAGCAGTTACCCACAGGGGGCTGGGGCCAACGTCCTGACTTTC; cdr3_aa: CASSYPQGAGANVLTF
v_call: TRBV4-2; j_call: TRBJ2-1; clone_size: few; d_call: .; cdr3_nt: TGTGCCAGCAGCGTTAGCGGAGCCGGCAATGAGCAGTTCTTC; cdr3_aa: CASSVSGAGNEQFF
v_call: TRBV6-5; j_call: TRBJ2-7; clone_size: few; d_call: .; cdr3_nt: TGTGCCAGCAGTTACTTATCGGGGGTCTCCTACGAGCAGTACTTC; cdr3_aa: CASSYLSGVSYEQYF
v_call: TRBV7-9; j_call: TRBJ2-1; clone_size: few; d_call: TRBD2; cdr3_nt: TGTGCCAGCAGCTTATCTGCGGGAGGGCCGGGTGAGCAGTTCTTC; cdr3_aa: CASSLSAGGPGEQFF
v_call: TRBV10-2; j_call: TRBJ2-5; clone_size: many; d_call: .; cdr3_nt: TGCGCCAGCAGTGTATACAGGGAGGCCCAGTACTTC; cdr3_aa: CASSVYREAQYF
v_call: TRBV29-1; j_call: TRBJ2-1; clone_size: few; d_call: TRBD2; cdr3_nt: TGCAGCGGTACTAGCGGGGGGTACAATGAGCAGTTCTTC; cdr3_aa: CSGTSGGYNEQFF
v_call: TRBV11-3; j_call: TRBJ2-6; clone_size: .; d_call: .; cdr3_nt: TGTGCCAGCAGCTTAAGGGGATGGGGGGCGCTTTCTGGGGCCAACGTCCTGACTTTC; cdr3_aa: CASSLRGWGALSGANVLTF
v_call: TRBV5-5; j_call: TRBJ2-3; clone_size: many; d_call: .; cdr3_nt: TGTGCCAGCAGCTTAAATTTGAGGGCAGATACGCAGTATTTT; cdr3_aa: CASSLNLRADTQYF
v_call: TRBV11-2; j_call: TRBJ1-1; clone_size: many; d_call: TRBD1; cdr3_nt: TGTGCCAGCAGCTCGTGGGACAGGGAAACTTACACTGAAGCTTTCTTT; cdr3_aa: CASSSWDRETYTEAFF
v_call: TRBV20-1; j_call: TRBJ2-1; clone_size: few; d_call: .; cdr3_nt: TGCAGTGCTAGACTCAGCCGGTCCTACAATGAGCAGTTCTTC; cdr3_aa: CSARLSRSYNEQFF
v_call: TRBV4-3; j_call: TRBJ1-4; clone_size: .; d_call: .; cdr3_nt: TGCGCCAGCAGCCAAGACCTTCAGACAGCTAATGAAAAACTGTTTTTT; cdr3_aa: CASSQDLQTANEKLFF
v_call: TRBV7-8; j_call: TRBJ1-5; clone_size: few; d_call: .; cdr3_nt: TGTGCCAGCAGCTTAGTGGGGCCGGGAGGGAATCAGCCCCAGCATTTT; cdr3_aa: CASSLVGPGGNQPQHF
v_call: TRBV6-1; j_call: TRBJ2-7; clone_size: few; d_call: TRBD2; cdr3_nt: TGTGCCAGCAGTGAGTCTAGTTTCGGGGGGTACGAGCAGTACTTC; cdr3_aa: CASSESSFGGYEQYF
v_call: TRBV12-3/TRBV12-4; j_call: TRBJ1-1; clone_size: few; d_call: TRBD1; cdr3_nt: TGTGCCAGCAGTTCCGGGACAGGGGGCACTGAAGCTTTCTTT; cdr3_aa: CASSSGTGGTEAFF
v_call: TRBV10-3; j_call: TRBJ1-4; clone_size: few; d_call: .; cdr3_nt: TGTGCCATCAGGAAGAACTACAATGAAAAACTGTTTTTT; cdr3_aa: CAIRKNYNEKLFF
v_call: TRBV20-1; j_call: TRBJ2-1; clone_size: .; d_call: .; cdr3_nt: TGCAGTGCCCCCCCGGGACTTTATCCGGGTGAGCAGTTCTTC; cdr3_aa: CSAPPGLYPGEQFF
v_call: TRBV29-1; j_call: TRBJ2-7; clone_size: many; d_call: TRBD2; cdr3_nt: TGCAGCGGGGGGACTAGCGGGAGATCCTACGAGCAGTACTTC; cdr3_aa: CSGGTSGRSYEQYF
v_call: TRBV4-2; j_call: TRBJ2-3; clone_size: many; d_call: .; cdr3_nt: TGTGCCAGCAGCCAAGAATACGGGAGAAACCCCTGGGCTCACGATACGCAGTATTTT; cdr3_aa: CASSQEYGRNPWAHDTQYF
v_call: TRBV29-1; j_call: TRBJ2-5; clone_size: .; d_call: TRBD1; cdr3_nt: TGCAGTGGGACAGGGCGGGAGACCCAGTACTTC; cdr3_aa: CSGTGRETQYF
v_call: TRBV10-3; j_call: TRBJ2-2; clone_size: .; d_call: .; cdr3_nt: TGTGCCATCAGCCAACAGGGAAACACCGGGGAGCTGTTTTTT; cdr3_aa: CAISQQGNTGELFF
v_call: TRBV7-6; j_call: TRBJ2-7; clone_size: many; d_call: TRBD2; cdr3_nt: TGTGCCAGCAGCCTACAAGACGGGGGGTACTACGAGCAGTACTTC; cdr3_aa: CASSLQDGGYYEQYF
v_call: TRBV18; j_call: TRBJ2-1; clone_size: .; d_call: .; cdr3_nt: TGTGCCAGCTCACCGTATACGGAGGTTGAGCAGTTCTTC; cdr3_aa: CASSPYTEVEQFF
v_call: TRBV12-3/TRBV12-4; j_call: TRBJ2-1; clone_size: few; d_call: .; cdr3_nt: TGTGCCAGCAGTTTAGCGCGACTTCGTCTGCCCCGGGAGCAGTTCTTC; cdr3_aa: CASSLARLRLPREQFF
v_call: TRBV6-2/TRBV6-3; j_call: TRBJ2-1; clone_size: few; d_call: .; cdr3_nt: TGTGCCAGCACCGCACGATACAATGAGCAGTTCTTC; cdr3_aa: CASTARYNEQFF
v_call: TRBV12-3/TRBV12-4; j_call: TRBJ2-7; clone_size: .; d_call: TRBD1; cdr3_nt: TGTGCCAGCAGTCACAGACAGGGGGCGGGCGAGCAGTACTTC; cdr3_aa: CASSHRQGAGEQYF
v_call: TRBV18; j_call: TRBJ1-1; clone_size: once; d_call: TRBD1; cdr3_nt: TGTGCCAGCTCACCCCGACAGGGCTTAACGAACACTGAAGCTTTCTTT; cdr3_aa: CASSPRQGLTNTEAFF
v_call: TRBV5-1; j_call: TRBJ2-7; clone_size: .; d_call: .; cdr3_nt: TGCGCCAGCAGCTTGGCCCCGAGAGAAGCAACCTACGAGCAGTACTTC; cdr3_aa: CASSLAPREATYEQYF
v_call: TRBV10-3; j_call: TRBJ1-6; clone_size: few; d_call: TRBD1; cdr3_nt: TGTGCCATCAGCCGACAGGGGAGCTCCTATAATTCACCCCTCCACTTT; cdr3_aa: CAISRQGSSYNSPLHF
v_call: TRBV5-1; j_call: TRBJ2-3; clone_size: few; d_call: TRBD2; cdr3_nt: TGCGCCAGCAGCACGTCAGCCCGAAAAGGCGGGGGGGCCGTGATTACAGATACGCAGTATTTT; cdr3_aa: CASSTSARKGGGAVITDTQYF
v_call: TRBV29-1; j_call: TRBJ2-5; clone_size: many; d_call: .; cdr3_nt: TGCAGCGTAAGAGCAGGGGTGGAGACCCAGTACTTC; cdr3_aa: CSVRAGVETQYF
v_call: TRBV7-8; j_call: TRBJ2-5; clone_size: .; d_call: .; cdr3_nt: TGTGCCAGCAGCTTAGACCGGACGCTCCAAGAGACCCAGTACTTC; cdr3_aa: CASSLDRTLQETQYF
v_call: TRBV7-3; j_call: TRBJ1-1; clone_size: .; d_call: .; cdr3_nt: TGTGCCAGCAGCTTAAGAGGGGGGGGGCGCGACGTGAACACTGAAGCTTTCTTT; cdr3_aa: CASSLRGGGRDVNTEAFF